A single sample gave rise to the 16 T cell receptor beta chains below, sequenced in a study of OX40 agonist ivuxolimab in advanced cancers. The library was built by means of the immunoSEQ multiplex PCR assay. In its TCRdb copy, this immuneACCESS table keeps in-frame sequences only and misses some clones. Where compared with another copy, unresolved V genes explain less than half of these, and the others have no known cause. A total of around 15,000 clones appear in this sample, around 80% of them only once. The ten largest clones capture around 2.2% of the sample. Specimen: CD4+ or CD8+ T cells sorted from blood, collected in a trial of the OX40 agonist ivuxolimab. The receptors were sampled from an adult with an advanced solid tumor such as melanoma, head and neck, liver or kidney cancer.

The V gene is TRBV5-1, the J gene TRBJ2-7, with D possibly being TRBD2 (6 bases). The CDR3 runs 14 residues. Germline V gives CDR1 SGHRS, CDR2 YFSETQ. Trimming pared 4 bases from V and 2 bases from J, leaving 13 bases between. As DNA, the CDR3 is TGCGCCAGCAGCGGCGGGACCATTACCTACGAGCAGTACTTC. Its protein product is CASSGGTITYEQYF.

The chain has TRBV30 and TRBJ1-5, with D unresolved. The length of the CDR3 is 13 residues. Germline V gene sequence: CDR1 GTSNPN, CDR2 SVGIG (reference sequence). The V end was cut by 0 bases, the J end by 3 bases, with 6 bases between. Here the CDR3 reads CAWSVSDNQPQHF. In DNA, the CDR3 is TGTGCCTGGAGTGTCAGCGACAATCAGCCCCAGCATTTT.

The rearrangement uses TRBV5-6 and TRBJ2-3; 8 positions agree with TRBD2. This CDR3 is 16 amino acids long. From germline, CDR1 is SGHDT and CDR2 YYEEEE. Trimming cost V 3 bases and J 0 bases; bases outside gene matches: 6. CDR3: CASSSATSGSTDTQYF. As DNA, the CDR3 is TGTGCCAGCAGCTCCGCCACTAGCGGTAGCACAGATACGCAGTATTTT.

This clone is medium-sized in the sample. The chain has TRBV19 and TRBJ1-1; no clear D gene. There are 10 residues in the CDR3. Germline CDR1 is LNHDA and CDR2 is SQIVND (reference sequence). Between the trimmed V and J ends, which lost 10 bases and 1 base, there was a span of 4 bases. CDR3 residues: CATSNTEAFF. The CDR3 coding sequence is TGTGCCACCTCGAACACTGAAGCTTTCTTT.

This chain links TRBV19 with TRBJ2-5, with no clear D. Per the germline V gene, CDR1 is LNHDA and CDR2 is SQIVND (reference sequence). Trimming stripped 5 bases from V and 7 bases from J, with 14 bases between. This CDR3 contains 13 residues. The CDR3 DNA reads TGTGCCAGTAGTCTTGACACCCAGCGGACCCAGTACTTC. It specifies CASSLDTQRTQYF. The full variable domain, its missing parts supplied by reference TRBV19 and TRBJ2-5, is DGGITQSPKYLFRKEGQNVTLSCEQNLNHDAMYWYRQDPGQGLRLIYYSQIVNDFQKGDIAEGYSVSREKKESFPLTVTSAQKNPTAFYLCASSLDTQRTQYFGPGTRLLVL.

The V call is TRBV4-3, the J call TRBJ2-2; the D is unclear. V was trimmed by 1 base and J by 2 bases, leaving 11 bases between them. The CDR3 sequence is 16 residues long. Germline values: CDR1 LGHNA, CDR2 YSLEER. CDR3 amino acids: CASSQGRARNTGELFF. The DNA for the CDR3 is TGCGCCAGCAGCCAAGGTCGGGCGCGCAACACCGGGGAGCTGTTTTTT.

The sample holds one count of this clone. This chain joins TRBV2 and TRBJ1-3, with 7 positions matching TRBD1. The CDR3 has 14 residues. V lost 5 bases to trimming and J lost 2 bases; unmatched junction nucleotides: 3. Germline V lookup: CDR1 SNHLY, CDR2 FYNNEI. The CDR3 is CASSPQGAGNTIYF. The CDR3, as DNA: TGTGCCAGCAGTCCTCAGGGGGCTGGAAACACCATATATTTT. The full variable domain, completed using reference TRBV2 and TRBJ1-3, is EPEVTQTPSHQVTQMGQEVILRCVPISNHLYFYWYRQILGQKVEFLVSFYNNEISEKSEIFDDQFSVERPDGSNFTLKIRSTKLEDSAMYFCASSPQGAGNTIYFGEGSWLTVV.

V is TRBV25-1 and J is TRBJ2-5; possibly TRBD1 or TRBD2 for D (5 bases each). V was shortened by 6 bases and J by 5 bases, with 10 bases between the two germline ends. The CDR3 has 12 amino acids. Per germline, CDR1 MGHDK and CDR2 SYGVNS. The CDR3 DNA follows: TGTGCCAGCAGGCATTGGGGGGAGACCCAGTACTTC. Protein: CASRHWGETQYF.

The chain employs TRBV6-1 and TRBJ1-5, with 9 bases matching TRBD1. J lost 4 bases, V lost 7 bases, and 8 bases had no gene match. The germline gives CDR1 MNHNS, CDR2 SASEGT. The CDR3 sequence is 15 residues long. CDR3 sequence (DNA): TGTGCCAGCAAGAGGGGACAGGGTGTAAATCAGCCCCAGCATTTT. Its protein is CASKRGQGVNQPQHF.

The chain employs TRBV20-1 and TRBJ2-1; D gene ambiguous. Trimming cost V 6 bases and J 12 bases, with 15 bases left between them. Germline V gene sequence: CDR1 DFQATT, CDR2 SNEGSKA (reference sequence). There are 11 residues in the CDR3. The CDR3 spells CSAQPIELQFF. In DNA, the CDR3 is TGCAGTGCGCAACCCATTGAGTTGCAGTTCTTC.

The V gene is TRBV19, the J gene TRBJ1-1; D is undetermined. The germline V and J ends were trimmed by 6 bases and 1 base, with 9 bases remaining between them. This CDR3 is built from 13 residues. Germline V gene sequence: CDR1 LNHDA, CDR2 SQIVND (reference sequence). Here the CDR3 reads CASRTGRNTEAFF. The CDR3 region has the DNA TGTGCCAGTAGAACGGGCCGGAACACTGAAGCTTTCTTT. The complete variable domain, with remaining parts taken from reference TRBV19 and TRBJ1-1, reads DGGITQSPKYLFRKEGQNVTLSCEQNLNHDAMYWYRQDPGQGLRLIYYSQIVNDFQKGDIAEGYSVSREKKESFPLTVTSAQKNPTAFYLCASRTGRNTEAFFGQGTRLTVV.

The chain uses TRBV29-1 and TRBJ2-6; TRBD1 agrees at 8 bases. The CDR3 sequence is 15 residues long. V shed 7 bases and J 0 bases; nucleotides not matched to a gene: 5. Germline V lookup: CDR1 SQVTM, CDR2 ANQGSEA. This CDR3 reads CSAGQGSSGANVLTF. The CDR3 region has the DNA TGCAGCGCTGGACAGGGTAGCTCTGGGGCCAACGTCCTGACTTTC.

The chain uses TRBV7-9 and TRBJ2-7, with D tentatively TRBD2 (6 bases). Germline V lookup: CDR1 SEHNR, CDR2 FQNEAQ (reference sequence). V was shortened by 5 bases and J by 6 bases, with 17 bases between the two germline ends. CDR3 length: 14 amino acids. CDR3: CASSRDLISSEQYF. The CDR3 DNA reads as TGTGCCAGCAGCCGGGACTTAATATCATCCGAGCAGTACTTC.

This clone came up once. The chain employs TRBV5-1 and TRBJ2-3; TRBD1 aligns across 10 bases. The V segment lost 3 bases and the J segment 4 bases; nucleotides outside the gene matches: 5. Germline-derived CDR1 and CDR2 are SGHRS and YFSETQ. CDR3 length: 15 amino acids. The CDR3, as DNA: TGCGCCAGCAGCTCCGGGACAGGGGTTCCAGATACGCAGTATTTT. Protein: CASSSGTGVPDTQYF.

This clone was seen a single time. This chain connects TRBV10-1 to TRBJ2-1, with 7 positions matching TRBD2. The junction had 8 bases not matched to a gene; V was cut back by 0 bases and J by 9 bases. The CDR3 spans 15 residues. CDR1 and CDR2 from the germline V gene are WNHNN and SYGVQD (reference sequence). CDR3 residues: CASSESASGWGEQFF. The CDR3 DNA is TGCGCCAGCAGTGAGTCGGCTAGCGGATGGGGTGAGCAGTTCTTC.

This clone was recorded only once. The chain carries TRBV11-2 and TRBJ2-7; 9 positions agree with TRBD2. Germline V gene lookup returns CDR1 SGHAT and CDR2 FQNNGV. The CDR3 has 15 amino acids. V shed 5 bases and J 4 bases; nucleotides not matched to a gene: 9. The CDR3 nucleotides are TGTGCCAGCAGCAAACCGGGACTAGCAGAGTACGAGCAGTACTTC. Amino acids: CASSKPGLAEYEQYF.